This is a list of T cell receptor beta chains from one sample in a study of blood T cell repertoires in COVID-19. Assay used: immunoSEQ multiplex PCR; TCRdb lists only in-frame clones, some missing. The repertoire holds 68,000 or so clones, around nine tenths seen once, with roughly 7% in the top ten. The sample consisted of peripheral blood. Every receptor here comes from a middle-aged man with active COVID-19. Both conserved end residues are part of each CDR3. The D gene is left open where the match is weak. Some rows have no size entry. The others give once, few or many, or a class for an expanded clone.

v_call: TRBV7-2; clone_size: -; j_call: TRBJ2-3; d_call: -; cdr3_aa: CASSLAVLRYTQYF; cdr3_nt: TGTGCCAGCAGCTTAGCGGTACTACGTTATACGCAGTATTTT
v_call: TRBV11-2; clone_size: -; j_call: TRBJ2-1; d_call: TRBD2; cdr3_aa: CASSLDRTSGNEQFF; cdr3_nt: TGTGCCAGCAGCTTAGACCGGACTAGCGGCAATGAGCAGTTCTTC
v_call: TRBV15; clone_size: once; j_call: TRBJ2-3; d_call: -; cdr3_aa: CATSRDSFDTQYF; cdr3_nt: TGTGCCACCAGCAGAGACTCCTTCGATACGCAGTATTTT
v_call: TRBV20-1; clone_size: -; j_call: TRBJ2-4; d_call: TRBD2; cdr3_aa: CSASAGDQYF; cdr3_nt: TGCAGTGCTAGTGCGGGGGACCAGTACTTC
v_call: TRBV14; clone_size: -; j_call: TRBJ2-5; d_call: -; cdr3_aa: CASSQTATIGTQYF; cdr3_nt: TGTGCCAGCAGCCAAACCGCAACGATCGGGACCCAGTACTTC
v_call: TRBV6-2/TRBV6-3; clone_size: -; j_call: TRBJ2-1; d_call: TRBD1; cdr3_aa: CASSYPYRGNEQFF; cdr3_nt: TGTGCCAGCAGTTACCCATACAGGGGCAATGAGCAGTTCTTC
v_call: TRBV11-2; clone_size: -; j_call: TRBJ1-6; d_call: -; cdr3_aa: CASSLRVRTEEPNSPLHF; cdr3_nt: TGTGCCAGCAGCTTAAGGGTTAGGACAGAAGAACCTAATTCACCCCTCCACTTT
v_call: TRBV28; clone_size: -; j_call: TRBJ1-1; d_call: -; cdr3_aa: CASSLLQGFREAFF; cdr3_nt: TGTGCCAGCAGTTTACTCCAGGGGTTTCGGGAAGCTTTCTTT
v_call: TRBV7-8; clone_size: once; j_call: TRBJ1-3; d_call: -; cdr3_aa: CASSPGGNTIYF; cdr3_nt: TGTGCCAGCAGCCCAGGTGGAAACACCATATATTTT
v_call: TRBV6-8; clone_size: -; j_call: TRBJ1-1; d_call: TRBD1; cdr3_aa: CASSRDRGMNTEAFF; cdr3_nt: TGTGCCAGCAGCCGGGACAGGGGTATGAACACTGAAGCTTTCTTT
v_call: TRBV6-2/TRBV6-3; clone_size: once; j_call: TRBJ2-3; d_call: TRBD2; cdr3_aa: CASSRVPGGGQLYTDTQYF; cdr3_nt: TGTGCCAGCAGTCGGGTCCCGGGCGGGGGGCAACTGTACACAGATACGCAGTATTTT
v_call: TRBV7-3; clone_size: -; j_call: TRBJ1-6; d_call: -; cdr3_aa: CASSDHNNSPLHF; cdr3_nt: TGTGCCAGCAGCGATCACAATAATTCACCCCTCCACTTT
v_call: TRBV21-1; clone_size: -; j_call: TRBJ2-3; d_call: -; cdr3_aa: CASSKVSSGGEGTDTQYF; cdr3_nt: TGTGCCAGCAGCAAAGTCTCTAGCGGGGGGGAGGGTACAGATACGCAGTATTTT
v_call: TRBV5-1; clone_size: -; j_call: TRBJ1-2; d_call: TRBD1; cdr3_aa: CASSLQPGGEGYGYTF; cdr3_nt: TGCGCCAGCAGCTTGCAGCCAGGGGGCGAAGGCTATGGCTACACCTTC
v_call: TRBV6-2/TRBV6-3; clone_size: -; j_call: TRBJ2-1; d_call: TRBD2; cdr3_aa: CASSPTSGEQFF; cdr3_nt: TGTGCCAGCAGTCCGACTAGCGGGGAGCAGTTCTTC
v_call: TRBV19; clone_size: -; j_call: TRBJ2-2; d_call: TRBD2; cdr3_aa: CASSIPREVAGERTGELFF; cdr3_nt: TGTGCCAGTAGTATCCCACGAGAAGTAGCGGGAGAAAGAACCGGGGAGCTGTTTTTT
v_call: TRBV30; clone_size: -; j_call: TRBJ2-1; d_call: TRBD2; cdr3_aa: CAWSRIKQLAGGNEQFF; cdr3_nt: TGTGCCTGGAGCAGGATAAAGCAACTAGCGGGGGGCAATGAGCAGTTCTTC
v_call: TRBV7-9; clone_size: -; j_call: TRBJ1-5; d_call: -; cdr3_aa: CASSPGSSSNQPQHF; cdr3_nt: TGTGCCAGCAGCCCTGGTAGCAGTAGCAATCAGCCCCAGCATTTT
v_call: TRBV5-8; clone_size: -; j_call: TRBJ1-5; d_call: -; cdr3_aa: CASSLRVTLNQPQHF; cdr3_nt: TGTGCCAGCAGCTTGAGAGTTACCCTTAATCAGCCCCAGCATTTT
v_call: TRBV18; clone_size: few; j_call: TRBJ2-5; d_call: -; cdr3_aa: CASSPPEERETQYF; cdr3_nt: TGTGCCAGCTCACCACCGGAGGAGCGAGAGACCCAGTACTTC
v_call: TRBV30; clone_size: -; j_call: TRBJ2-1; d_call: TRBD1; cdr3_aa: CAWSGRDRVSYDEQFF; cdr3_nt: TGTGCCTGGAGTGGGCGGGACAGGGTCTCCTACGATGAGCAGTTCTTC
v_call: TRBV29-1; clone_size: -; j_call: TRBJ1-5; d_call: -; cdr3_aa: CSVAQAAHQPQHF; cdr3_nt: TGCAGCGTTGCACAGGCAGCCCATCAGCCCCAGCATTTT
v_call: TRBV7-9; clone_size: -; j_call: TRBJ1-6; d_call: -; cdr3_aa: CASSQSSQGAYNSPLHF; cdr3_nt: TGTGCCAGCAGCCAATCCTCACAGGGAGCGTATAATTCACCCCTCCACTTT
v_call: TRBV28; clone_size: -; j_call: TRBJ1-5; d_call: -; cdr3_aa: CASSLFRDIEYQPQHF; cdr3_nt: TGTGCCAGCAGTTTGTTCCGGGACATTGAATATCAGCCCCAGCATTTT
v_call: TRBV19; clone_size: -; j_call: TRBJ1-1; d_call: TRBD1; cdr3_aa: CASNDRGYMNTEAFF; cdr3_nt: TGTGCCAGTAATGACAGGGGCTACATGAACACTGAAGCTTTCTTT
v_call: TRBV29-1; clone_size: -; j_call: TRBJ2-1; d_call: TRBD2; cdr3_aa: CSADGGYSNEQFF; cdr3_nt: TGCAGCGCCGACGGGGGGTATTCCAATGAGCAGTTCTTC
v_call: TRBV19; clone_size: -; j_call: TRBJ1-3; d_call: TRBD1; cdr3_aa: CASSDRASGNTIYF; cdr3_nt: TGTGCCAGTAGCGACAGGGCGTCTGGAAACACCATATATTTT
v_call: TRBV11-2; clone_size: -; j_call: TRBJ1-6; d_call: -; cdr3_aa: CASSLALFSYNSPLHF; cdr3_nt: TGTGCCAGCAGCTTAGCCCTCTTCTCCTATAATTCACCCCTCCACTTT
v_call: TRBV6-5; clone_size: -; j_call: TRBJ2-1; d_call: -; cdr3_aa: CASSYKLFYNEQFF; cdr3_nt: TGTGCCAGCAGTTATAAGCTTTTCTACAATGAGCAGTTCTTC
v_call: TRBV24-1; clone_size: -; j_call: TRBJ2-7; d_call: -; cdr3_aa: CAINRVIEQYF; cdr3_nt: TGTGCCATAAACAGGGTTATTGAGCAGTACTTC